This T cell receptor beta chain was profiled in a study of blood T cell repertoires in COVID-19. Study at large: PBMCs, B-cell-depleted T cells, or T cells were the source of the cDNA or gDNA that made up the material.

The V gene's germline CDR1 is MNHEY and CDR2 SVGAGI. This CDR3 has 14 residues. With V trimmed by 4 bases and J by 4 bases, 4 bases remained unmatched. TCRdb's table, derived via immunoSEQ multiplex PCR, lists solely in-frame clones and lacks some. The sample has 180,000 or so clones, 70% to 85% seen once; the top ten hold roughly 1.2%. This rearrangement joins TRBV6-5 to TRBJ2-3, with 8 positions matching TRBD1. The TCR originated in a man between 60 and 75 years old who had recovered from COVID-19. Sample: peripheral blood. CDR3 sequence: CASSSQGAADTQYF. The DNA of the CDR3 is TGTGCCAGCAGTTCCCAGGGGGCGGCAGATACGCAGTATTTT.